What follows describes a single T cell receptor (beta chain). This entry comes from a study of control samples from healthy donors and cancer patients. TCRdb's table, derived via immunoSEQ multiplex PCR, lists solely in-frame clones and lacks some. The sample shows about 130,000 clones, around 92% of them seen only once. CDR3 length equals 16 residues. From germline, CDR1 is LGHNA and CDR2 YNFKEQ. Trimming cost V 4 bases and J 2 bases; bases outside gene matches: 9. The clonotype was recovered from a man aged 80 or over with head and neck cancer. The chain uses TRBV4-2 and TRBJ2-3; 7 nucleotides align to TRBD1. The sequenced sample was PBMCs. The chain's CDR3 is CASSLKGAKNTDTQYF. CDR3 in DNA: TGTGCCAGCAGCCTCAAGGGGGCGAAGAACACAGATACGCAGTATTTT.